This TCR beta chain was obtained from a study of radiotherapy plus CTLA-4 blockade in lung cancer. The method was immunoSEQ multiplex PCR; TCRdb's version includes in-frame clones alone and lacks a portion of them. In the table there are about 32,000 clones, roughly 71% of which are singletons. This clone was counted between two and nine times. As yet, its antigen is unknown. V was pared by 3 bases and J by 3 bases, with 9 bases between. The CDR3 has 14 amino acids. The germline gives CDR1 SGHTA, CDR2 FQGTGA. Study outcomes and limitations: Clones derived from tumor TCRs expanded in blood after radiotherapy plus ipilimumab. Early blood T cell clone changes and increased post-radiation serum interferon-beta were reportedly the strongest response predictors.

Those patients who had chemo-refractory metastatic non-small-cell lung cancer were given focal radiation along with CTLA-4 blockade through ipilimumab. This chain links TRBV7-3 with TRBJ2-1, with D perhaps TRBD2 (6 bases). The material was peripheral blood, obtained from a patient treated with radiotherapy plus ipilimumab. The sequence was collected from a human donor with non-small cell lung cancer who had stable disease on radiotherapy plus ipilimumab. CDR3 loop: CASSFGRDYNEQFF. The CDR3 DNA is TGTGCCAGCAGCTTCGGGCGGGACTACAATGAGCAGTTCTTC.